These 10 T cell receptor beta chains originate from one sample sequenced in a study of T cell responses to AZD1222 COVID-19 vaccine. Here immunoSEQ multiplex PCR was the method, and the copy in TCRdb shows in-frame clones only, minus some. The table records about 190,000 clones, about 94% of them present only once. Sequencing was performed on peripheral blood, taken on day 0 of AZD1222 vaccination. Receptor source: an adult in good health.

This chain uses TRBV25-1 with TRBJ1-5, with D unresolved. Trimming took off 2 bases at V and 2 bases at J, with 10 bases between the two ends. This CDR3 is 15 amino acids long. Germline V gene sequence: CDR1 MGHDK, CDR2 SYGVNS. The CDR3 DNA is TGTGCCAGCAGTGAAGCGGGGAGGGGCAATCAGCCCCAGCATTTT. Amino acid sequence: CASSEAGRGNQPQHF.

This chain uses TRBV2 with TRBJ2-7, with D unresolved. The germline V and J ends were trimmed by 3 bases and 0 bases, with 15 bases remaining between them. Germline V gene data show CDR1 as SNHLY and CDR2 as FYNNEI. The CDR3 length is 16 residues. In DNA, the CDR3 is TGTGCCAGCAGTGACCCTGGCGGACCGATCTCCTACGAGCAGTACTTC. Residues: CASSDPGGPISYEQYF.

The V gene is TRBV7-9, the J gene TRBJ1-2; tentative D call: TRBD1 (5 bases). Trimming shortened V by 4 bases and J by 8 bases, and 11 bases separated the two germline ends. This CDR3 has 12 residues. CDR1 is SEHNR and CDR2 is FQNEAQ in the germline V gene (reference sequence). CDR3 DNA sequence: TGTGCCAGCAGCTCTAGGGACGGGGGCTACACCTTC. This sequence encodes CASSSRDGGYTF.

This sequence joins TRBV19 and TRBJ2-2, with TRBD2 identical over 11 bases. CDR1 is LNHDA, CDR2 SQIVND, per germline (reference sequence). V was pared by 6 bases and J by 4 bases, with 13 bases of the junction left unmatched. This CDR3 has 18 residues. CDR3 protein: CASRRGLAVLGGTGELFF. In DNA form, the CDR3 reads TGTGCCAGTAGAAGGGGACTAGCGGTGTTGGGAGGCACCGGGGAGCTGTTTTTT.

V usage is TRBV14 and J usage is TRBJ2-3, with 8 bases fitting TRBD2. The CDR3 is 12 residues long. From germline, CDR1 is SGHDN and CDR2 FVKESK. J was trimmed by 10 bases and V by 6 bases; bases with no gene match: 6. Here the CDR3 reads CASSPGLAAQYF. In DNA, the CDR3 is TGTGCCAGCAGTCCTGGACTAGCCGCGCAGTATTTT.

This sequence joins TRBV7-9 and TRBJ1-1; D is unresolved. Germline values: CDR1 SEHNR, CDR2 FQNEAQ (reference sequence). The CDR3 consists of 13 residues. V was cut by 7 bases and J by 6 bases, with 15 bases left in between. The CDR3 bases are TGTGCCAGCACGCTCTCAGGCGCGGCTGAAGCTTTCTTT. Translating gives CASTLSGAAEAFF.

J is TRBJ1-2 and V is TRBV7-2, with 7 bases that match TRBD1. Germline values: CDR1 SGHTA, CDR2 FQGNSA. The CDR3 runs 16 residues. The trim removed 0 bases at V and 3 bases at J, leaving 7 bases unmatched. CDR3 loop: CASSLARQGDDYGYTF. The CDR3 DNA is TGTGCCAGCAGCTTAGCGCGCCAGGGGGATGACTATGGCTACACCTTC.

The chain has TRBV28 and TRBJ1-1; weak D call: TRBD1 (5 bases). CDR1 MDHEN and CDR2 SYDVKM come from the germline V gene. The CDR3 has 12 residues. The V and J ends lost 2 bases and 7 bases respectively, with 8 bases between them. The CDR3: CASSLRQLEAFF. CDR3 coding DNA: TGTGCCAGCAGTTTACGACAGCTTGAAGCTTTCTTT.

The chain employs TRBV5-1 and TRBJ2-7; the D is unclear. The V gene lost 4 bases and the J gene lost 0 bases, with 11 bases spanning the gap. From germline, CDR1 is SGHRS and CDR2 YFSETQ. The CDR3 totals 14 residues. The CDR3 loop reads CASSPHRSSYEQYF. The CDR3 DNA is TGCGCCAGCAGCCCCCATAGGAGCTCCTACGAGCAGTACTTC. The entire variable domain, with the rest obtained from reference TRBV5-1 and TRBJ2-7, is as follows: KAGVTQTPRYLIKTRGQQVTLSCSPISGHRSVSWYQQTPGQGLQFLFEYFSETQRNKGNFPGRFSGRQFSNSRSEMNVSTLELGDSALYLCASSPHRSSYEQYFGPGTRLTVT.

The chain combines TRBV28 with TRBJ2-2; D ambiguous. V was clipped by 3 bases and J by 1 base, with 12 bases between them. Germline V CDR1 and CDR2: MDHEN, SYDVKM. The CDR3 is made up of 16 amino acids. CDR3 protein: CASSFRGAENTGELFF. The DNA of the CDR3 is TGTGCCAGCAGTTTCCGCGGCGCGGAGAACACCGGGGAGCTGTTTTTT. Supplemented by reference TRBV28 and TRBJ2-2, the full variable domain reads DVKVTQSSRYLVKRTGEKVFLECVQDMDHENMFWYRQDPGLGLRLIYFSYDVKMKEKGDIPEGYSVSREKKERFSLILESASTNQTSMYLCASSFRGAENTGELFFGEGSRLTVL.